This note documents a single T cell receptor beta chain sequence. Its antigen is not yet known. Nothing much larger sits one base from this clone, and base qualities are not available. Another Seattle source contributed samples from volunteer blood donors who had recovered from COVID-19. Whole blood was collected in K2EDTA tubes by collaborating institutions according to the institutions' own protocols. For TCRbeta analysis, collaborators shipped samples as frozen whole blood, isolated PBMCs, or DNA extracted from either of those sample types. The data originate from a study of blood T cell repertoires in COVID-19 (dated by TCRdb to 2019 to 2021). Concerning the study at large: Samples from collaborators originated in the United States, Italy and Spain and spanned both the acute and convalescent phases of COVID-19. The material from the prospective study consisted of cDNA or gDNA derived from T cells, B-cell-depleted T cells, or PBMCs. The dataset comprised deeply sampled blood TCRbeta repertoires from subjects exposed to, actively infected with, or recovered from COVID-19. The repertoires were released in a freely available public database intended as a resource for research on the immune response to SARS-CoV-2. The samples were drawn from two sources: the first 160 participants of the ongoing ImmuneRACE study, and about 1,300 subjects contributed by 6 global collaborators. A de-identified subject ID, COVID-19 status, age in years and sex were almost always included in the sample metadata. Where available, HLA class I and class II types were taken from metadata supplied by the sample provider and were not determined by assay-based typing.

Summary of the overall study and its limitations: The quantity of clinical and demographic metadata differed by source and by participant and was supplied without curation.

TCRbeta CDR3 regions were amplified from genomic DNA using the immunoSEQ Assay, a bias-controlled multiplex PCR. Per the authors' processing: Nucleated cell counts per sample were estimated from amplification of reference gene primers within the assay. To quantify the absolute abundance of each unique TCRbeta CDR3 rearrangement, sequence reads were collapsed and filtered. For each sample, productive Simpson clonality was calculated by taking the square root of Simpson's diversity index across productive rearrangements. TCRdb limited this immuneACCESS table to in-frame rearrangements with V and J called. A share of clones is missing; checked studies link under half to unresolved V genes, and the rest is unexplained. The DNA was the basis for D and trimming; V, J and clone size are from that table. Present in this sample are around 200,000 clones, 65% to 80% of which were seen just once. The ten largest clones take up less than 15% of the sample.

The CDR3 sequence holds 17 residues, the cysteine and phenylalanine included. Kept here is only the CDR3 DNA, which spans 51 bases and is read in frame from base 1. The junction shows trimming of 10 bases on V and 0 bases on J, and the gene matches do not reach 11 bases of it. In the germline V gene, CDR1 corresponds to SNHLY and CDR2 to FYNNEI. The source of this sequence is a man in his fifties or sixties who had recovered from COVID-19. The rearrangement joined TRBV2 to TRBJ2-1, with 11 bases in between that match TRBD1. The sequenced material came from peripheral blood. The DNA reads TGTGCCACGCTACTGGACAGGGGGCAGTACTCCTACAATGAGCAGTTCTTC. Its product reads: CATLLDRGQYSYNEQFF. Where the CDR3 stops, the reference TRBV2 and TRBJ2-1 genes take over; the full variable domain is EPEVTQTPSHQVTQMGQEVILRCVPISNHLYFYWYRQILGQKVEFLVSFYNNEISEKSEIFDDQFSVERPDGSNFTLKIRSTKLEDSAMYFCATLLDRGQYSYNEQFFGPGTRLTVL.